This TCR beta chain appears in the sequencing data of a study of radiation and T cells in renal cell carcinoma. Overall study results and limits: Without pretreatment biopsies, baseline tumor clonotype presence was undetermined.

Sequencing was performed with immunoSEQ multiplex PCR; in TCRdb, only in-frame clones are kept and a portion is missing. The sample has about 60,000 clones; around 81% are singletons. There are 15 residues in the CDR3. CDR1 is SEHNR and CDR2 is FQNEAQ in the germline V gene (reference sequence). Trimming left V 3 bases short and J 0 bases short, with 9 bases between. Note on this clone: Its antigen is not known.

Time point: blood 2 weeks post-SBRT. The treatment was: 15 Gy SBRT to primary tumor, nephrectomy 4 weeks later. Radiation-treated patients gave blood at baseline, week 2 and week 4. The chain employs TRBV7-9 and TRBJ2-1; unclear D gene. The clonotype comes from a man aged 55-75 years with renal cell carcinoma. This sample comprised blood, obtained from a patient whose treatment included radiotherapy and nephrectomy. Written as DNA, the CDR3 is TGTGCCAGCAGCTTCTTTCCGAGCTCCTACAATGAGCAGTTCTTC. The encoded protein is CASSFFPSSYNEQFF.